Listed below are T cell receptor beta chains from one sample, sequenced in a study of human T cells and chemical hapten exposure. A single record per CDR3 protein comes from TCRdb applying MiXCR to the RACE reads. The sample has just over 40,000 distinct CDR3 sequences, around 3.2% seen once; the top ten hold 6.7%. The sequencing here drew on whole blood, taken in connection with sensitization to the hapten diphenylcyclopropenone (DPC). All receptors come from a man in his forties or fifties with alopecia areata. Some clones in this sample may be carry-over from other donors' samples. Both conserved end residues are part of each CDR3. Fields, in order: J gene, D gene, V gene, clone size, CDR3 protein. The D gene is left open where the match is weak. Not all rows give a size; the values are once, few, many and, for expanded clones, a class.

J: TRBJ2-1; D: -; V: TRBV6-5; size: many; CDR3: CASSYSWGQGNEQFF
J: TRBJ2-3; D: TRBD2; V: TRBV5-4; size: many; CDR3: CASSWGASGRGVDTQYF
J: TRBJ2-2; D: TRBD1; V: TRBV27; size: many; CDR3: CASTFKDRVTGELFF
J: TRBJ1-4; D: -; V: TRBV6-5; size: many; CDR3: CASSYGQENEKLFF
J: TRBJ2-4; D: -; V: TRBV19; size: -; CDR3: CASSTDVVAKNIQYF
J: TRBJ1-1; D: -; V: TRBV4-3; size: many; CDR3: CASSQDWGGTEAFF
J: TRBJ2-7; D: -; V: TRBV20-1; size: many; CDR3: CSAREAGTYEQYF
J: TRBJ1-4; D: -; V: TRBV19; size: many; CDR3: CASTHRSREKLFF
J: TRBJ1-5; D: -; V: TRBV20-1; size: many; CDR3: CSATSYRHSNQPQHF
J: TRBJ2-5; D: -; V: TRBV10-3; size: many; CDR3: CAISRTVQETQYF
J: TRBJ1-5; D: -; V: TRBV12-3/TRBV12-4; size: -; CDR3: CASSPVWGNQPQHF
J: TRBJ1-1; D: TRBD1; V: TRBV18; size: many; CDR3: CASSPNGTVTPMNTEAFF
J: TRBJ2-3; D: TRBD2; V: TRBV7-9; size: -; CDR3: CASSDILGLKGTDTQYF
J: TRBJ1-1; D: TRBD1; V: TRBV5-1; size: many; CDR3: CASSLKQGAVTEAFF
J: TRBJ2-1; D: TRBD1; V: TRBV18; size: many; CDR3: CASSLTPDRGLLGEQFF
J: TRBJ2-4; D: -; V: TRBV19; size: many; CDR3: CASLRENIQYF
J: TRBJ1-4; D: -; V: TRBV2; size: -; CDR3: CASSYLIRVATNEKLFF
J: TRBJ1-5; D: -; V: TRBV27; size: -; CDR3: CASSQGGYSNQPQHF
J: TRBJ2-5; D: TRBD2; V: TRBV12-3/TRBV12-4; size: many; CDR3: CASSLGLATQETQYF
J: TRBJ1-5; D: TRBD1; V: TRBV20-1; size: many; CDR3: CSAFSGGGGQPQHF
J: TRBJ2-1; D: -; V: TRBV20-1; size: many; CDR3: CSARDLRGEQFF
J: TRBJ2-1; D: TRBD2; V: TRBV28; size: many; CDR3: CATPKRGSNEQFF
J: TRBJ2-7; D: -; V: TRBV12-3/TRBV12-4; size: many; CDR3: CASSLGGVPPYEQYF
J: TRBJ1-4; D: -; V: TRBV5-6; size: many; CDR3: CASSFRTEPKLFF
J: TRBJ2-3; D: -; V: TRBV20-1; size: many; CDR3: CSARADTQYF
J: TRBJ2-5; D: TRBD2; V: TRBV20-1; size: many; CDR3: CSARLAGLAQETQYF
J: TRBJ2-2; D: TRBD2; V: TRBV30; size: many; CDR3: CAWSVRLAGSSNTGELFF
J: TRBJ2-1; D: -; V: TRBV20-1; size: many; CDR3: CSARDTDSSYNEQFF
J: TRBJ2-7; D: TRBD2; V: TRBV28; size: many; CDR3: CASRILAGGDEQYF
J: TRBJ1-1; D: -; V: TRBV28; size: many; CDR3: CASSLGPGGKTEAFF
J: TRBJ1-1; D: -; V: TRBV7-9; size: many; CDR3: CASSTDTHEAFF
J: TRBJ2-7; D: TRBD1; V: TRBV5-1; size: few; CDR3: CASSRDRAPYEQYF
J: TRBJ1-6; D: -; V: TRBV4-1; size: many; CDR3: CASSQDSPEPLHF
J: TRBJ1-1; D: -; V: TRBV12-3/TRBV12-4; size: many; CDR3: CASTTSGGLNTEAFF
J: TRBJ1-1; D: -; V: TRBV6-1; size: many; CDR3: CASSGRGTDRVNTEAFF
J: TRBJ2-7; D: -; V: TRBV28; size: many; CDR3: CASSFSRDYEQYF
J: TRBJ2-1; D: TRBD2; V: TRBV5-1; size: many; CDR3: CASSFPGTSGPSSYNEQFF
J: TRBJ1-1; D: TRBD1; V: TRBV20-1; size: many; CDR3: CSATGTVSSNTEAFF
J: TRBJ1-6; D: -; V: TRBV7-9; size: many; CDR3: CASSLEGTRKSPLHF
J: TRBJ2-6; D: -; V: TRBV5-5; size: many; CDR3: CASSDGRGNSGANVLTF
J: TRBJ1-1; D: TRBD1; V: TRBV20-1; size: many; CDR3: CSARDTRTGYTEAFF
J: TRBJ1-6; D: -; V: TRBV11-2; size: -; CDR3: CASSLRGAVNSPLHF
J: TRBJ2-3; D: -; V: TRBV2; size: many; CDR3: CASSEDGARNTQYF
J: TRBJ2-3; D: -; V: TRBV28; size: few; CDR3: CASSPPPGQFTDTQYF